These 27 T cell receptor beta chains were all obtained from the same sample, sequenced in a study of blood T cell repertoires in COVID-19. Profiling relied on immunoSEQ multiplex PCR, and the TCRdb table lists in-frame clones only, not all of them. Of 120,000 to 150,000 clones detected, approximately 86% appear once; the ten largest clones hold about 5.8%. Sequencing was carried out using peripheral blood. These receptors originate from a human donor in a cohort sampled during active COVID-19.

The chain recombines TRBV5-1 with TRBJ2-1, with 9 positions matching TRBD1. From germline, CDR1 is SGHRS and CDR2 YFSETQ. V lost 4 bases, J lost 7 bases, and 6 bases stayed unmatched. This CDR3 contains 14 residues. CDR3 DNA: TGCGCCAGCAGCATCCAGACAGGGGGGAATGAGCAGTTCTTC. Amino acids: CASSIQTGGNEQFF.

This clone has only a few counts. The gene calls are TRBV27 and TRBJ2-3; 8 bases are a match to TRBD2. Germline lookup yields CDR1 MNHEY and CDR2 SMNVEV (reference sequence). There are 13 residues in the CDR3. V shed 6 bases and J 4 bases; nucleotides not matched to a gene: 3. The CDR3 region is CASSRGGPDTQYF. In nucleotides, the CDR3 is TGTGCCAGCAGCCGGGGGGGACCAGATACGCAGTATTTT.

This chain joins TRBV30 and TRBJ1-5; D may be TRBD1 (5 bases). The CDR3 is 13 residues long. Trimming stripped 0 bases from V and 6 bases from J, with 9 bases between. Germline CDR1 GTSNPN, CDR2 SVGIG (reference sequence). The CDR3: CAWSVGVTQPQHF. The CDR3 bases are TGTGCCTGGAGTGTAGGGGTGACTCAGCCCCAGCATTTT. Filled out from reference TRBV30 and TRBJ1-5, the complete variable domain reads SQTIHQWPATLVQPVGSPLSLECTVEGTSNPNLYWYRQAAGRGLQLLFYSVGIGQISSEVPQNLSASRPQDRQFILSSKKLLLSDSGFYLCAWSVGVTQPQHFGDGTRLSIL.

The sample holds many counts of this clone. The rearrangement joins TRBV27 to TRBJ1-4, with TRBD1 as a possible D gene (6 bases). Trimming removed 4 bases from V and 5 bases from J, with 11 bases in between. CDR1 MNHEY and CDR2 SMNVEV come from the germline V gene (reference sequence). CDR3 length: 14 amino acids. CDR3 region: CASSSRQANEKLFF. CDR3 bases: TGTGCCAGCAGTTCAAGACAGGCGAATGAAAAACTGTTTTTT.

This clone has a single count. This rearrangement joins TRBV4-1 to TRBJ2-5, with 7 positions matching TRBD2. Germline values: CDR1 MGHRA, CDR2 YSYEKL. This CDR3 is built from 15 residues. V lost 3 bases to trimming and J lost 0 bases; unmatched junction nucleotides: 4. In DNA form, the CDR3 reads TGCGCCAGCAGCCACGCAGCGGGGTACCAAGAGACCCAGTACTTC. It codes for CASSHAAGYQETQYF.

This clone has a single count. The chain uses TRBV5-1 and TRBJ2-5, with TRBD1 matching 11 bases. Germline CDR1 SGHRS, CDR2 YFSETQ. V was pared by 4 bases and J by 2 bases, with 4 bases of the junction left unmatched. The CDR3 spans 15 residues. The CDR3 DNA reads as TGCGCCAGCAGCATGTGGGACAGGGGGCAAGAGACCCAGTACTTC. It codes for CASSMWDRGQETQYF.

Only one count was recorded for this clone. The chain employs TRBV5-1 and TRBJ2-3; D perhaps matches TRBD2 (6 bases). The CDR3 extends over 15 amino acids. Looked up from germline, CDR1 is SGHRS and CDR2 is YFSETQ. Trimming cost V 0 bases and J 0 bases, with 8 bases left between them. Here the CDR3 reads CASSLGLGSTDTQYF. Here the CDR3 DNA reads TGCGCCAGCAGCTTGGGACTAGGTAGCACAGATACGCAGTATTTT. Full variable domain (rest looked up from reference TRBV5-1 and TRBJ2-3): KAGVTQTPRYLIKTRGQQVTLSCSPISGHRSVSWYQQTPGQGLQFLFEYFSETQRNKGNFPGRFSGRQFSNSRSEMNVSTLELGDSALYLCASSLGLGSTDTQYFGPGTRLTVL.

The genes are TRBV3-1 (or the pseudogene TRBV3-2) and TRBJ2-2; D is uncertain. The CDR3 runs 18 residues. CDR1 and CDR2 from the germline V gene are LGHDT and YNNKEL (reference sequence). V lost 1 base and J 0 bases, leaving 15 bases between the germline ends. The CDR3 is CASSQAARWATNTGELFF. The CDR3, as DNA: TGTGCCAGCAGCCAAGCTGCCCGGTGGGCTACGAACACCGGGGAGCTGTTTTTT.

The rearrangement uses TRBV28 and TRBJ1-4; possibly TRBD1 for D (5 bases). The CDR3 contains 16 residues. CDR1 and CDR2 (germline): MDHEN, SYDVKM. Trimming cost V 6 bases and J 4 bases, with 18 bases left between them. The DNA of the CDR3 is TGTGCCAGCAGGCACCCAGGTGCCGGGGGTAATGAAAAACTGTTTTTT. It encodes CASRHPGAGGNEKLFF.

The CDR3: CASSERGGRGADTQYF. CDR3 DNA: TGTGCCAGCAGTGAAAGGGGCGGGAGAGGGGCAGATACGCAGTATTTT. The chain links TRBV2 to TRBJ2-3, with 7 positions matching TRBD2. With 2 bases clipped from V and 4 bases from J, the junction kept 9 bases outside the gene matches. Germline CDR1 is SNHLY and CDR2 is FYNNEI. The CDR3 length is 16 residues.

The rearrangement joins TRBV6-5 to TRBJ2-2; D gene uncertain. V lost 6 bases and J lost 3, with 11 bases in between. The CDR3 contains 14 residues. Germline V gives CDR1 MNHEY, CDR2 SVGAGI. CDR3 sequence reads: CASRYPLDTGELFF. In nucleotides, the CDR3 is TGTGCCAGCAGGTACCCACTCGACACCGGGGAGCTGTTTTTT.

The V call is TRBV28, the J call TRBJ2-7; 7 nucleotides agree with TRBD2. V was pared by 2 bases and J by 3 bases, with 7 bases of the junction left unmatched. The germline V gene encodes CDR1 MDHEN and CDR2 SYDVKM. CDR3 size: 15 residues. CDR3 region: CASSLGGGKFYEQYF. The DNA of the CDR3 is TGTGCCAGCAGTTTAGGGGGGGGAAAATTCTACGAGCAGTACTTC.

J is TRBJ2-1 and V is TRBV19; no reliable D call. Germline CDR1 is LNHDA and CDR2 is SQIVND (reference sequence). The CDR3 is made up of 14 amino acids. Trimming stripped 5 bases from V and 2 bases from J, with 10 bases between. CDR3 sequence reads: CASSPRNPYNEQFF. CDR3 coding DNA: TGTGCCAGTAGTCCGAGGAACCCCTACAATGAGCAGTTCTTC.

The chain carries TRBV27 and TRBJ2-3; D is perhaps TRBD2 (6 bases). V shed 4 bases and J shed 6 bases, with 8 bases lying between them. CDR3 length: 12 residues. Per germline, CDR1 MNHEY and CDR2 SMNVEV (reference sequence). The CDR3 protein is CASSSRGDTQYF. CDR3 in DNA: TGTGCCAGCAGTTCCCGGGGGGATACGCAGTATTTT.

The chain employs TRBV28 and TRBJ2-2, with D unclear. Trimming took 6 bases from V and 2 from J, leaving 13 bases between them. The CDR3 has 15 residues. Germline CDR1 reads MDHEN; CDR2 reads SYDVKM. CDR3 in amino acids: CASSIQILNTGELFF. As DNA, the CDR3 is TGTGCCAGCAGCATTCAAATACTCAACACCGGGGAGCTGTTTTTT. Based on the CDR3 plus reference TRBV28 and TRBJ2-2, the full variable domain is DVKVTQSSRYLVKRTGEKVFLECVQDMDHENMFWYRQDPGLGLRLIYFSYDVKMKEKGDIPEGYSVSREKKERFSLILESASTNQTSMYLCASSIQILNTGELFFGEGSRLTVL.

J is TRBJ2-7 and V is TRBV28; D ambiguous. V lost 6 bases and J lost 7, with 16 bases in between. This CDR3 region has 13 residues. CDR1 is MDHEN, CDR2 SYDVKM, per germline. The CDR3 nucleotides read TGTGCCAGCAGGTCCCGGGTGTCTGGGGAGCAGTACTTC. Translated, it gives CASRSRVSGEQYF.

The chain links TRBV18 to TRBJ2-2; D ambiguous. The CDR3 totals 17 residues. Germline V gene lookup returns CDR1 KGHSH and CDR2 LQKENI. Trimming shortened V by 0 bases and J by 0 bases, and 11 bases separated the two germline ends. The CDR3: CASSPPLGQPNTGELFF. In DNA, the CDR3 is TGTGCCAGCTCACCACCGCTGGGCCAGCCGAACACCGGGGAGCTGTTTTTT.

V is TRBV6-4 and J is TRBJ2-1, with 13 bases that match TRBD2. Germline V CDR1 and CDR2: MRHNA, SNTAGT. Trimming took 6 bases from V and 9 from J; bases not matched to a gene: 8. The CDR3 is 15 amino acids. The CDR3 loop is CASRLLAGGPGEQFF. The CDR3 coding sequence is TGTGCCAGCAGGTTACTAGCGGGGGGGCCTGGTGAGCAGTTCTTC.

The V gene is TRBV21-1, the J gene TRBJ2-5; TRBD1 is the table's D call, not checked against the DNA. TRBV21-1 is a known pseudogene. The CDR3 length is 15 residues. The CDR3 DNA is TGTGCCAGCAGCAAAGTGTACGTGGGGGCAGAGACCCAGTACTTC. Protein product: CASSKVYVGAETQYF.

V usage is TRBV27 and J usage is TRBJ2-5, with 8 bases lining up with TRBD2. The length of the CDR3 is 14 residues. Germline lookup yields CDR1 MNHEY and CDR2 SMNVEV (reference sequence). J was trimmed by 5 bases and V by 8 bases; bases with no gene match: 10. The CDR3 loop is CASSRGGLGETQYF. The DNA for the CDR3 is TGTGCCAGCTCCCGGGGGGGATTAGGGGAGACCCAGTACTTC.

The rearrangement joins TRBV7-3 to TRBJ2-1; TRBD2 aligns across 13 bases. Germline CDR1 is SGHTA and CDR2 is FQGTGA. The CDR3 contains 16 residues. V lost 3 bases, J lost 7 bases, and 6 bases stayed unmatched. CDR3 nucleotides: TGTGCCAGCAGCTTGGGGGGACTAGCGGGAAGGAATGAGCAGTTCTTC. This translates into CASSLGGLAGRNEQFF.

CDR3 nucleotide sequence: TGTGCCAGCAGCTTAGAAGTTTTAGGGGAGGCGTACTTC. The encoded protein is CASSLEVLGEAYF. The V call is TRBV11-2, the J call TRBJ2-7, with D perhaps matching TRBD2 (6 bases). This CDR3 has 13 residues. Per germline, CDR1 SGHAT and CDR2 FQNNGV. The V end was cut by 0 bases, the J end by 12 bases, with 15 bases between.

The DNA for the CDR3 is TGTGCCAGCTTCCCGTTTAGCGGGGGTGAATACAATGAGCAGTTCTTC. Encoded protein: CASFPFSGGEYNEQFF. The chain links TRBV5-4 to TRBJ2-1; 9 bases map to TRBD2. This CDR3 contains 16 residues. Germline V CDR1 and CDR2: SGHNT, YYREEE (reference sequence). Germline trimming cut 7 bases from V and 4 bases from J; bases unmatched to any gene: 12.

The chain uses TRBV30 and TRBJ2-4; no definite D call. V lost 2 bases, J lost 6 bases, and 5 bases lay in between. CDR3 length equals 11 residues. Per germline, CDR1 GTSNPN and CDR2 SVGIG (reference sequence). The CDR3 is CAWSNRNIQYF. CDR3 nucleotides: TGTGCCTGGAGTAACAGAAACATTCAGTACTTC.

V usage is TRBV3-1 (or the pseudogene TRBV3-2) and J usage is TRBJ2-7; 9 bases are shared with TRBD2. The CDR3 sequence is 14 residues long. With 2 bases clipped from V and 5 bases from J, the junction kept 4 bases outside the gene matches. Per the germline V gene, CDR1 is LGHDT and CDR2 is YNNKEL (reference sequence). The CDR3 DNA reads TGTGCCAGCAGCCAATCTGGACTAGCGAACGAGCAGTACTTC. Protein: CASSQSGLANEQYF.

In its sample, this clone was seen once. The chain carries TRBV19 and TRBJ1-5; weak D call: TRBD1 (6 bases). V was clipped by 5 bases and J by 1 base, with 18 bases between them. Germline V lookup: CDR1 LNHDA, CDR2 SQIVND (reference sequence). The CDR3 runs 17 residues. This chain's CDR3 is CASSFPNGTRSNQPQHF. CDR3 nucleotides: TGTGCCAGTAGTTTCCCTAACGGGACAAGGAGCAATCAGCCCCAGCATTTT.

The chain joins TRBV24-1 to TRBJ2-1; 10 bases align to TRBD2. V lost 0 bases and J lost 12; bases outside the gene matches: 7. The CDR3 covers 15 residues. In germline, CDR1 is KGHDR, CDR2 SFDVKD. CDR3 amino acids: CATSDLRLAGVRQFF. The CDR3 coding sequence is TGTGCCACCAGTGATTTGAGGCTAGCGGGAGTTCGGCAGTTCTTC.